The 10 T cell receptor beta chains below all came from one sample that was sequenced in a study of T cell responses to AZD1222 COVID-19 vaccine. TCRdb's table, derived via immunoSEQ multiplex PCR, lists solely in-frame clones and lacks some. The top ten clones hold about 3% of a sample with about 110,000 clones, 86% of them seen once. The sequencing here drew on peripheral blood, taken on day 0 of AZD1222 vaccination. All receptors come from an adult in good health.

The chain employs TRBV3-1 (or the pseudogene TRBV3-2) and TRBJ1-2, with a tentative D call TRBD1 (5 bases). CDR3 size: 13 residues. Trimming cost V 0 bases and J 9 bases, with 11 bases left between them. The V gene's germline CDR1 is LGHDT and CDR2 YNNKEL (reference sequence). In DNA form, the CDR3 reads TGTGCCAGCAGCCAAGACCGGGACTCCCGCTACACCTTC. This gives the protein CASSQDRDSRYTF.

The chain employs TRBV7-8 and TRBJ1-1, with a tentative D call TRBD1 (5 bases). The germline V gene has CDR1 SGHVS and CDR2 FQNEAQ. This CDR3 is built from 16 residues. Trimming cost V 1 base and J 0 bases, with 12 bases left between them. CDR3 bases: TGTGCCAGCAGCTTAGTGGGAGGGGTCATGAACACTGAAGCTTTCTTT. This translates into CASSLVGGVMNTEAFF.

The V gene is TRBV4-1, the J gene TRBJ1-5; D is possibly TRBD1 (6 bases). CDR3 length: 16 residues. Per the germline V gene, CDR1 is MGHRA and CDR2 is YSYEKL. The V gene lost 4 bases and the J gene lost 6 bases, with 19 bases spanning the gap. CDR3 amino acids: CASSRLIGGFVQPQHF. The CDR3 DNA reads TGCGCCAGCAGCCGCCTTATAGGGGGATTTGTTCAGCCCCAGCATTTT.

The CDR3 loop is CAWKDAGTQYF. Written as DNA, the CDR3 is TGTGCCTGGAAGGATGCGGGGACCCAGTACTTC. The V call is TRBV30, the J call TRBJ2-5; D may be TRBD2 (5 bases). V lost 4 bases, J lost 7 bases, and 10 bases lay in between. The CDR3 contains 11 residues. The germline CDR1 and CDR2 sequences are GTSNPN and SVGIG (reference sequence).

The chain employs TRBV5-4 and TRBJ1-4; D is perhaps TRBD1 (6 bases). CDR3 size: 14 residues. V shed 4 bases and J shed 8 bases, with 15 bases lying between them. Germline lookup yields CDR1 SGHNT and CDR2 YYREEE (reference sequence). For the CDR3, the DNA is TGTGCCAGCAGCCCCGGGGCAGGGGACGAAAAACTGTTTTTT. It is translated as CASSPGAGDEKLFF.

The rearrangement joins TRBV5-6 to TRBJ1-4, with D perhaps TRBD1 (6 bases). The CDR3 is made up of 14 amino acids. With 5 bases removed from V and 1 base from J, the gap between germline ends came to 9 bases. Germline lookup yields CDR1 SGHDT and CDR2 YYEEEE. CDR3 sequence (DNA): TGTGCCAGCAGAACGGGACAAACTAATGAAAAACTGTTTTTT. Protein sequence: CASRTGQTNEKLFF.

The CDR3 nucleotides are TGTGCCAGCAGCTTACAAGTTCCGGGGGGCCGGAATGAGCAGTTCTTC. Translating gives CASSLQVPGGRNEQFF. The rearrangement links TRBV7-2 to TRBJ2-1; D is possibly TRBD2 (7 bases). From germline, CDR1 is SGHTA and CDR2 FQGNSA. This CDR3 is built from 16 residues. With 2 bases removed from V and 7 bases from J, the gap between germline ends came to 18 bases.

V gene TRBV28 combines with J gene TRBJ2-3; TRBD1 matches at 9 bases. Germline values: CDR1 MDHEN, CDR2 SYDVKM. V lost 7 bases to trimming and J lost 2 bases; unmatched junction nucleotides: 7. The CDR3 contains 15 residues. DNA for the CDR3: TGTGCCAGCATTGACGACAGGGGGAACACAGATACGCAGTATTTT. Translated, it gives CASIDDRGNTDTQYF.

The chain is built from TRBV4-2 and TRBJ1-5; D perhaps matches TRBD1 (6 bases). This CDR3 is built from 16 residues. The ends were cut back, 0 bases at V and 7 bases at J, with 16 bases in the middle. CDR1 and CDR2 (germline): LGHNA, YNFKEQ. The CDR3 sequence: CASSQDLTGTRQPQHF. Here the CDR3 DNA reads TGTGCCAGCAGCCAAGACCTAACAGGGACTCGACAGCCCCAGCATTTT.

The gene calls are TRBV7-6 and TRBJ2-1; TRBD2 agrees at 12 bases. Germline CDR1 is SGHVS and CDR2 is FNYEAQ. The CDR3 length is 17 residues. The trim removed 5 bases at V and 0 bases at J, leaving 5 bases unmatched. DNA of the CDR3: TGTGCCAGCAGCCCGCGGACTAGCGGGGCCTCCTACAATGAGCAGTTCTTC. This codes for CASSPRTSGASYNEQFF.